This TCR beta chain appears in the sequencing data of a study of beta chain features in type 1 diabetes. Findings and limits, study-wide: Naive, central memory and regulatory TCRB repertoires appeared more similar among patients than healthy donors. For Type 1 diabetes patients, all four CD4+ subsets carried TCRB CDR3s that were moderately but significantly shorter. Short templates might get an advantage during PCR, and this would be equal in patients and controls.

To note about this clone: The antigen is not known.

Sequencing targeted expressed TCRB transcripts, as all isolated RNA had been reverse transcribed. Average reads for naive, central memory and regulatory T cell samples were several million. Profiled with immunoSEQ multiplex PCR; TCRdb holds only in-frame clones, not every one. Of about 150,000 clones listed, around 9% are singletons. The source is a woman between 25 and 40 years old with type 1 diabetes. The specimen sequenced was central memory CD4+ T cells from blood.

The CDR3 reads CAISGAYNEQFF. The CDR3, as DNA: TGTGCCATCAGTGGAGCCTACAATGAGCAGTTCTTC. This chain uses TRBV10-3 with TRBJ2-1; no definite D call. CDR1 is ENHRY, CDR2 SYGVKD, per germline. V gave up 4 bases and J gave up 2 bases, with 3 bases separating them. The CDR3 totals 12 residues.